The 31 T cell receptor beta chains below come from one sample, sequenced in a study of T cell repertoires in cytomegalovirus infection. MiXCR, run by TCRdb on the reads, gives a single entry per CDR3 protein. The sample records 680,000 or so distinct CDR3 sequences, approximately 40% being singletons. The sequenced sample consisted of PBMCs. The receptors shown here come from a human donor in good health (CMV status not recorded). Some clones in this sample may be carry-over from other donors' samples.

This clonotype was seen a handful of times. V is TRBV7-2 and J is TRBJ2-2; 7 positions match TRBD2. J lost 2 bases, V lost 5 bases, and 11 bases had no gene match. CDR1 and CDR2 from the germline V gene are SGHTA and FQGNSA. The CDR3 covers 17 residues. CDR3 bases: TGTGCCAGCAGCCAAATGGGCGGGGGTGGAAACACCGGGGAGCTGTTTTTT. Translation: CASSQMGGGGNTGELFF.

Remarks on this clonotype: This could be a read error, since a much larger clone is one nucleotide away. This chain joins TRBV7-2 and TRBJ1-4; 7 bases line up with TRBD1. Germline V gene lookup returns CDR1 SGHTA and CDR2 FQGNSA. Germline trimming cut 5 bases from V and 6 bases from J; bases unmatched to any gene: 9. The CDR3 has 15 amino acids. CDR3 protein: CASSVVAGGDEKLFF. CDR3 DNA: TGTGCCAGCAGCGTAGTAGCAGGGGGGGATGAAAAACTGTTTTTT.

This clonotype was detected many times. The CDR3 is CASSSPPGETQYF. CDR3 sequence (DNA): TGCGCCAGCAGCTCACCTCCAGGGGAGACCCAGTACTTC. This rearrangement joins TRBV5-1 to TRBJ2-5; possibly TRBD1 for D (5 bases). Germline values: CDR1 SGHRS, CDR2 YFSETQ. Trimming took 3 bases from V and 5 from J, leaving 11 bases between them. This CDR3 has 13 residues.

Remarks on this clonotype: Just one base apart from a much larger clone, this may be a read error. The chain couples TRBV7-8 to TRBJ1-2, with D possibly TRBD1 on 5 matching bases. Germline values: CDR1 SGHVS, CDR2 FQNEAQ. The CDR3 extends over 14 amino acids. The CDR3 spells CASSDGWGSYGYNF. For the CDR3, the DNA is TGTGCCAGCAGCGATGGGTGGGGGTCCTATGGCTACAACTTC. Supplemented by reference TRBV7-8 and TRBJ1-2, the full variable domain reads GAGVSQSPRYKVAKRGQDVALRCDPISGHVSLFWYQQALGQGPEFLTYFQNEAQLDKSGLPSDRFFAERPEGSVSTLKIQRTQQEDSAVYLCASSDGWGSYGYNFGSGTRLTVV.

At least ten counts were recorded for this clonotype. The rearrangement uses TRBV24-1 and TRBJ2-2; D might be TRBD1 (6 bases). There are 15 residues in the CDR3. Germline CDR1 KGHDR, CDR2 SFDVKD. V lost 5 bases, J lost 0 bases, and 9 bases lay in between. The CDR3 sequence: CATSAGAPNTGELFF. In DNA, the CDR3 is TGTGCCACCAGTGCAGGGGCCCCGAACACCGGGGAGCTGTTTTTT.

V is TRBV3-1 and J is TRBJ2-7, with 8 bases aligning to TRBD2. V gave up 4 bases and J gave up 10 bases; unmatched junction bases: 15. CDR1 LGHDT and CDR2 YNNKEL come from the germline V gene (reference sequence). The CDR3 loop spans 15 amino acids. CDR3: CASSPNLAGHFTQYF. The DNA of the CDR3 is TGTGCCAGCAGCCCAAACCTAGCGGGCCATTTCACACAGTACTTC.

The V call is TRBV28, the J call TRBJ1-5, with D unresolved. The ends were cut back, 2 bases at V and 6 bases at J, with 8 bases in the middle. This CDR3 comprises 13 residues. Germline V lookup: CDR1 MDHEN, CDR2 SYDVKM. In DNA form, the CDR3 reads TGTGCCAGCAGTTTAAAGTTCAGTCAGCCCCAGCATTTT. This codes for CASSLKFSQPQHF.

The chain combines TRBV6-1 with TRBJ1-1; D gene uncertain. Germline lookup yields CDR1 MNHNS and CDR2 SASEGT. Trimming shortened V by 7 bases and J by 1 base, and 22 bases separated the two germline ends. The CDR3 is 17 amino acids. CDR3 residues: CASIPSLTQIANTEAFF. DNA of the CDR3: TGTGCCAGCATCCCCAGCCTGACACAAATTGCGAACACTGAAGCTTTCTTT.

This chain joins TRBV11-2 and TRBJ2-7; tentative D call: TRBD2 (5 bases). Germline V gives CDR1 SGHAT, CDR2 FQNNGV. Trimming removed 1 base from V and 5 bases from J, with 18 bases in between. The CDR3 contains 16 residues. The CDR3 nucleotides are TGTGCCAGCAGCTTAGGGAAGCGGCCGCCGGTCAACGAGCAGTACTTC. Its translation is CASSLGKRPPVNEQYF.

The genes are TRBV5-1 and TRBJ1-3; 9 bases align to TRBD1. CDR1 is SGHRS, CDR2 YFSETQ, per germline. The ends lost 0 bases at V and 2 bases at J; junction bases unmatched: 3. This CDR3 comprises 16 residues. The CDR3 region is CASSLAGTGPGNTIYF. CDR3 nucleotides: TGCGCCAGCAGCTTGGCCGGGACAGGGCCTGGAAACACCATATATTTT.

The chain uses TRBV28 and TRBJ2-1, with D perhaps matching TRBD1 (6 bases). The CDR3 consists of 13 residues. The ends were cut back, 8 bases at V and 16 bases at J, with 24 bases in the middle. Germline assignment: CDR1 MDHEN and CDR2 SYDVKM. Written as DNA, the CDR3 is TGTGCCAGCCTTACCCTCTGGGACAATGATCATTTCTTC. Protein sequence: CASLTLWDNDHFF.

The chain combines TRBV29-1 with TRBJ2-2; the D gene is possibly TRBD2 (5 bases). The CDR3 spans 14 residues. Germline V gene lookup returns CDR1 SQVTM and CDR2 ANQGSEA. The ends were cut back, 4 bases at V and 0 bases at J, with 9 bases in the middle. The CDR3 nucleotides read TGCAGCGTTGTGTGGACTGCGAACACCGGGGAGCTGTTTTTT. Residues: CSVVWTANTGELFF.

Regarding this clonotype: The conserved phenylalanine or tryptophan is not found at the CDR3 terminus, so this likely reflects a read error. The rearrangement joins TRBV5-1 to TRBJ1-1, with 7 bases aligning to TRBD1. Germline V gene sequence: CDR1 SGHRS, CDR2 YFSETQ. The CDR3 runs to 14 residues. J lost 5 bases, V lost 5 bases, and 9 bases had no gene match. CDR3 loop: CASSVRTGGTEAFL. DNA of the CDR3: TGCGCCAGCAGTGTACGGACAGGAGGGACTGAAGCTTTCCTT.

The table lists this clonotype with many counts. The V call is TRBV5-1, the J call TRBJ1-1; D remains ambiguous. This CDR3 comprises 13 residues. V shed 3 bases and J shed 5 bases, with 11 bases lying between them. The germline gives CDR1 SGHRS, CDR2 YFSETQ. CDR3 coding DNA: TGCGCCAGCAGCTCTCTTACCGGGACTGAAGCTTTCTTT. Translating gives CASSSLTGTEAFF.

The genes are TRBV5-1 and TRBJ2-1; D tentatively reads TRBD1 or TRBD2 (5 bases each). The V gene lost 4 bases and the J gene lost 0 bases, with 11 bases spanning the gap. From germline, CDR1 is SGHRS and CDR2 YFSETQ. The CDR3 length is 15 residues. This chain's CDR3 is CASSAAGTSYNEQFF. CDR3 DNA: TGCGCCAGCAGCGCGGCCGGGACCTCCTACAATGAGCAGTTCTTC.

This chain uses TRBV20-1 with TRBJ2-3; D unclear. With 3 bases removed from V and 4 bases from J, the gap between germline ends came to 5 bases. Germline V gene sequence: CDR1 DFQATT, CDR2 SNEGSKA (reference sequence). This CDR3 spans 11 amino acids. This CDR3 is CSASGSDTQYF. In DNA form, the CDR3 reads TGCAGTGCTAGTGGGTCAGATACGCAGTATTTT.

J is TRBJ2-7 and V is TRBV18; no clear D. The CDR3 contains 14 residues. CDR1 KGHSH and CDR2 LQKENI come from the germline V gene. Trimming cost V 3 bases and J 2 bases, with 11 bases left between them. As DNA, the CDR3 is TGTGCCAGCTCACCCGCACGGTCCCCCTACGAGCAGTACTTC. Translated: CASSPARSPYEQYF.

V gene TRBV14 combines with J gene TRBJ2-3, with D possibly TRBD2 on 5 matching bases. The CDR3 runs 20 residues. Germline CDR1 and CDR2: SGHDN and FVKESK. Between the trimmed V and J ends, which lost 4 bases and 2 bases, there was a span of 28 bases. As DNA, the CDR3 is TGTGCCAGCAGCCCATCAAAACCTATAGCGCAGACTTACCTCACAGATACGCAGTATTTT. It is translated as CASSPSKPIAQTYLTDTQYF.

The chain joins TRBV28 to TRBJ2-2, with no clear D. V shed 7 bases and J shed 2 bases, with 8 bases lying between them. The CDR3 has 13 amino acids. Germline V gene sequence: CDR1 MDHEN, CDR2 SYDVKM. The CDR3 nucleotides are TGTGCCAGCAAAAACCCTAACACCGGGGAGCTGTTTTTT. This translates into CASKNPNTGELFF.

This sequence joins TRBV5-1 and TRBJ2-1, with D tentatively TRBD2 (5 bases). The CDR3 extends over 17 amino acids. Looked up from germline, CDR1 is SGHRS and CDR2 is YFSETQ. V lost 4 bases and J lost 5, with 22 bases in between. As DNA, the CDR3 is TGCGCCAGCAGCCTAAATACGGGGTCGTTGGGTAACAATGAGCAGTTCTTC. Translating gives CASSLNTGSLGNNEQFF.

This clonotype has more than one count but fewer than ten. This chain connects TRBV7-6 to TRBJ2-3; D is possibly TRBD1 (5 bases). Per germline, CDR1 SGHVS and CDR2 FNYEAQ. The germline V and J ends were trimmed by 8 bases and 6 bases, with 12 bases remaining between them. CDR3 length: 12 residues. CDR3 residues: CASGAAMDTQYF. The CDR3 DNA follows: TGTGCCAGCGGGGCAGCGATGGATACGCAGTATTTT.

CDR3 loop: CASSYVAGGMWDEQFF. Written as DNA, the CDR3 is TGTGCCAGCAGTTACGTAGCGGGGGGGATGTGGGATGAGCAGTTCTTC. V and J are TRBV6-5 and TRBJ2-1; TRBD2 aligns across 11 bases. V dropped 2 bases and J dropped 8; count of bases not matched to a gene: 8. Germline V gene sequence: CDR1 MNHEY, CDR2 SVGAGI. The CDR3 contains 16 residues.

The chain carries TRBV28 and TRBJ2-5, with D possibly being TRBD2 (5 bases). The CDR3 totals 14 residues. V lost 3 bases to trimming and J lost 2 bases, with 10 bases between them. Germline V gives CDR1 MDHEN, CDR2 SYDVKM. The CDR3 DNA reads TGTGCCAGCAGTTTCGCCGGGATTCAAGAGACCCAGTACTTC. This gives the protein CASSFAGIQETQYF.

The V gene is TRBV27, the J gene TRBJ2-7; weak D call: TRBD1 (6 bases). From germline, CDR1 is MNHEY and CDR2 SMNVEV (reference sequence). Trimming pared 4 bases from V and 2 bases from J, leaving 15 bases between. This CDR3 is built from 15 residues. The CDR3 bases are TGTGCCAGCAGTTCCGGGACACAGAACCCCTACGAGCAGTACTTC. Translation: CASSSGTQNPYEQYF.

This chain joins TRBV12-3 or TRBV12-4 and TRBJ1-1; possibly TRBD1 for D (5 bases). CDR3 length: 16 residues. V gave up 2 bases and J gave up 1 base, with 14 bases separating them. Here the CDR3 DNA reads TGTGCCAGCAGTTTATACGGTGGGACCTCGAACACTGAAGCTTTCTTT. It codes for CASSLYGGTSNTEAFF.

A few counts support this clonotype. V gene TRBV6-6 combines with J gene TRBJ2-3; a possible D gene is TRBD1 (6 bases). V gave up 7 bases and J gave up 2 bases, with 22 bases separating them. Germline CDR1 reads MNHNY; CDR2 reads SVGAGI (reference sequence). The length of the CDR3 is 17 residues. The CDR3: CASTPLRPGTHTDTQYF. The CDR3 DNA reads TGTGCCAGCACCCCCCTCCGCCCCGGGACACACACAGATACGCAGTATTTT.

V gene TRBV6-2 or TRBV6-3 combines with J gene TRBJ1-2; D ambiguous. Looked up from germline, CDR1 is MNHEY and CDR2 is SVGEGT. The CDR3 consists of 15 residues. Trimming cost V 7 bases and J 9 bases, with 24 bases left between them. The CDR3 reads CASNYAEAPSLRYTF. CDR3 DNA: TGTGCCAGCAACTACGCTGAGGCGCCGAGCCTCCGCTACACCTTC.

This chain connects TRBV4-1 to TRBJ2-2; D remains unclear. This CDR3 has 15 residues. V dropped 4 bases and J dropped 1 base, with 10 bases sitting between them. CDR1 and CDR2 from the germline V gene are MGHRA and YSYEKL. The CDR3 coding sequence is TGCGCCAGCAGCCCAATATACGAGAACACCGGGGAGCTGTTTTTT. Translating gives CASSPIYENTGELFF.

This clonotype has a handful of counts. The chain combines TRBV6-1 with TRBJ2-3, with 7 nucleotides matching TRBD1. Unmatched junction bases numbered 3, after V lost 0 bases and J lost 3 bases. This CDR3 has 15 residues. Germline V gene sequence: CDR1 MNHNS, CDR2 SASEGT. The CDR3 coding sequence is TGTGCCAGCAGTGAAGCAGGGGACAGAACAGATACGCAGTATTTT. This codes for CASSEAGDRTDTQYF.

CDR3 in DNA: TGTGCCAGTAGTTACCAATACAGGGCCGGGGAGCTGTTTTTT. Its protein product is CASSYQYRAGELFF. The chain couples TRBV19 to TRBJ2-2; D might be TRBD1 (6 bases). V was cut by 5 bases and J by 6 bases, with 13 bases left in between. Germline V CDR1 and CDR2: LNHDA, SQIVND (reference sequence). The CDR3 is 14 amino acids.

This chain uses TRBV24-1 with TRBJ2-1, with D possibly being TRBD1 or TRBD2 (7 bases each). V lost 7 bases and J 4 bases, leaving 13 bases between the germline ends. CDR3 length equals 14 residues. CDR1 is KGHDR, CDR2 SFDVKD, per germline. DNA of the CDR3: TGTGCCACCAGCGGGGGGACAGCGTACAATGAGCAGTTCTTC. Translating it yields CATSGGTAYNEQFF.